These 21 T cell receptor beta chains originate from one sample sequenced in a study of T cells after yellow fever vaccination. MiXCR, run by TCRdb on the 5' RACE reads, gives a single entry per CDR3 protein. The table records some 400,000 distinct CDR3 sequences, about 6.2% of them present only once. The sample consisted of PBMCs, taken 5 days after the yellow fever booster vaccination. These receptors all stem from a man between 25 and 39 years old who received the YFV17D yellow fever vaccine.

The table lists this clonotype with many counts. CDR3 residues: CASSRTGTAYEQYF. The CDR3 DNA sequence: TGCGCCAGCAGCCGAACCGGGACAGCCTACGAGCAGTACTTC. The chain recombines TRBV4-3 with TRBJ2-7; 7 bases match TRBD1. The germline V gene encodes CDR1 LGHNA and CDR2 YSLEER. The CDR3 contains 14 residues. J lost 2 bases, V lost 4 bases, and 5 bases had no gene match.

This clonotype was counted many times. The gene calls are TRBV12-3 or TRBV12-4 and TRBJ2-7; D unclear. Trimming removed 1 base from V and 1 base from J, with 8 bases in between. This CDR3 has 14 amino acids. CDR3 loop: CASSLGTRSYEQYF. DNA for the CDR3: TGTGCCAGCAGTTTAGGGACGCGTTCCTACGAGCAGTACTTC.

The chain combines TRBV18 with TRBJ1-2; D remains unclear. V lost 2 bases and J lost 0, with 10 bases in between. Per germline, CDR1 KGHSH and CDR2 LQKENI. The CDR3 sequence is 15 residues long. The CDR3 here is CASSPGPGANYGYTF. In DNA, the CDR3 is TGTGCCAGCTCACCAGGGCCAGGAGCTAACTATGGCTACACCTTC. The variable domain in full, completed from reference TRBV18 and TRBJ1-2, reads NAGVMQNPRHLVRRRGQEARLRCSPMKGHSHVYWYRQLPEEGLKFMVYLQKENIIDESGMPKERFSAEFPKEGPSILRIQQVVRGDSAAYFCASSPGPGANYGYTFGSGTRLTVV.

This clonotype was detected ten times or more. The chain is built from TRBV7-6 and TRBJ2-7; TRBD1 matches 8 bases. The germline gives CDR1 SGHVS, CDR2 FNYEAQ. This CDR3 region has 15 residues. V shed 5 bases and J 5 bases; nucleotides not matched to a gene: 11. The CDR3 sequence is CASSTPGQDPHEQYF. In DNA, the CDR3 is TGTGCCAGCAGCACCCCGGGACAGGACCCCCACGAGCAGTACTTC.

The V call is TRBV6-2 or TRBV6-3, the J call TRBJ1-1, with 7 bases that match TRBD1. The germline CDR1 and CDR2 sequences are MNHEY and SVGEGT. CDR3 length: 14 residues. V lost 6 bases to trimming and J lost 3 bases; unmatched junction nucleotides: 7. The CDR3: CASRYRGSDTEAFF. CDR3 in DNA: TGTGCCAGCAGGTACAGGGGATCGGACACTGAAGCTTTCTTT.

This clonotype was counted between two and nine times. The chain employs TRBV7-9 and TRBJ2-4, with TRBD1 identical over 9 bases. The CDR3 covers 14 residues. The ends lost 8 bases at V and 6 bases at J; junction bases unmatched: 8. Germline CDR1 is SEHNR and CDR2 is FQNEAQ (reference sequence). The CDR3 DNA sequence: TGTGCCAGCGATACCGGGACAGGGTTAAACATTCAGTACTTC. Amino acids: CASDTGTGLNIQYF.

This clonotype was observed a handful of times. The J gene is TRBJ2-1, the V gene TRBV24-1; 8 bases agree with TRBD1. V dropped 3 bases and J dropped 2; count of bases not matched to a gene: 5. CDR1 KGHDR and CDR2 SFDVKD come from the germline V gene. CDR3 length: 16 amino acids. The CDR3 nucleotides read TGTGCCACCAGTGATGACAGGGGTGACACCTACAATGAGCAGTTCTTC. Protein product: CATSDDRGDTYNEQFF.

This clonotype was found many times. V is TRBV21-1 and J is TRBJ2-1; the table names TRBD1, a call not compared with the DNA. TRBV21-1 is annotated as a pseudogene. This CDR3 comprises 16 residues. The CDR3 bases are TGTGCCAGCAGCCCCCCCGGGACACCCGACGGGCATGAGCAGTTCTTC. Translation gives CASSPPGTPDGHEQFF.

In this sample, this clonotype turned up a few times. V usage is TRBV27 and J usage is TRBJ1-5, with 9 bases aligning to TRBD1. Trimming took 6 bases from V and 0 from J; bases not matched to a gene: 9. There are 17 residues in the CDR3. Germline-derived CDR1 and CDR2 are MNHEY and SMNVEV (reference sequence). CDR3 region: CASRRQGESYSNQPQHF. In DNA form, the CDR3 reads TGTGCCAGCAGGCGACAGGGGGAATCTTATAGCAATCAGCCCCAGCATTTT.

This clonotype came up many times. This chain uses TRBV6-5 with TRBJ1-1; D possibly corresponds to TRBD1 (5 bases). This CDR3 has 16 residues. Looked up from germline, CDR1 is MNHEY and CDR2 is SVGAGI. V lost 4 bases and J 5 bases, leaving 20 bases between the germline ends. CDR3: CASSLSGTPGGTEAFF. The CDR3 region has the DNA TGTGCCAGCAGTTTGTCCGGGACGCCGGGTGGGACTGAAGCTTTCTTT.

This chain uses TRBV10-1 with TRBJ2-1, with 12 bases aligning to TRBD2. Germline V CDR1 and CDR2: WNHNN, SYGVQD (reference sequence). This CDR3 is 16 amino acids long. After removal of 5 bases from V and 4 bases from J, the junction contained 6 bases not matched to a gene. CDR3 residues: CASSTRTSGDYNEQFF. CDR3 nucleotide sequence: TGCGCCAGCAGTACCAGGACTAGCGGGGATTACAATGAGCAGTTCTTC.

The rearrangement links TRBV29-1 to TRBJ1-1; maybe TRBD1 (5 bases). This CDR3 has 13 residues. In germline, CDR1 is SQVTM, CDR2 ANQGSEA. Deletions cut 1 base from V and 5 bases from J, with 11 bases between. This chain's CDR3 is CSVEGRVRTEAFF. CDR3 bases: TGCAGCGTTGAAGGCAGGGTTCGAACTGAAGCTTTCTTT.

This clonotype has ten or more counts. The V gene is TRBV6-2 or TRBV6-3, the J gene TRBJ2-1, with 12 bases lining up with TRBD2. CDR1 and CDR2 from the germline V gene are MNHEY and SVGEGT. The CDR3 is made up of 17 amino acids. The ends lost 6 bases at V and 7 bases at J; junction bases unmatched: 13. CDR3: CASSQTTTSGSTNEQFF. The CDR3 bases are TGTGCCAGCAGCCAGACTACGACTAGCGGGAGTACTAATGAGCAGTTCTTC.

There are a few counts of this clonotype. V is TRBV15 and J is TRBJ1-5; D gene ambiguous. Trimming removed 4 bases at V and 0 bases at J, with 4 bases between. This CDR3 has 13 amino acids. CDR1 and CDR2 (germline): LNHNV, YYDKDF (reference sequence). The DNA for the CDR3 is TGTGCCACCAGCATAGGTAGCAATCAGCCCCAGCATTTT. It specifies CATSIGSNQPQHF.

The sample holds a few counts of this clonotype. The chain couples TRBV12-3 or TRBV12-4 to TRBJ2-7, with D unresolved. This CDR3 is 14 amino acids long. Trimming removed 4 bases at V and 2 bases at J, with 12 bases between. The DNA for the CDR3 is TGTGCCAGCAGTTCCATACGGAGCCCCTACGAGCAGTACTTC. Amino acid sequence: CASSSIRSPYEQYF.

The V call is TRBV7-2, the J call TRBJ2-2; 7 bases align to TRBD1. The CDR3 is 14 amino acids. Losses at the gene ends were 8 bases for V and 3 bases for J; bases not matched to a gene: 6. Germline loops: CDR1 SGHTA, CDR2 FQGNSA. The CDR3 is CASARGLDTGELFF. Here the CDR3 DNA reads TGTGCCAGCGCTAGGGGGCTAGACACCGGGGAGCTGTTTTTT.

This clonotype was seen at least ten times. The chain links TRBV7-9 to TRBJ1-4; D call uncertain. The CDR3 spans 13 residues. Per germline, CDR1 SEHNR and CDR2 FQNEAQ (reference sequence). With 11 bases removed from V and 0 bases from J, the gap between germline ends came to 10 bases. The CDR3 DNA is TGTGCCTCAGAACGGGCAACTAATGAAAAACTGTTTTTT. Its translation is CASERATNEKLFF.

This clonotype was seen only a few times. This sequence joins TRBV19 and TRBJ1-5; 9 bases align to TRBD1. V was pared by 6 bases and J by 7 bases, with 10 bases of the junction left unmatched. This CDR3 comprises 15 residues. Germline V gene data show CDR1 as LNHDA and CDR2 as SQIVND (reference sequence). In DNA form, the CDR3 reads TGTGCCAGTAGGACACCGGGGACAGGGTTACAGCCCCAGCATTTT. Its protein is CASRTPGTGLQPQHF.

A few counts support this clonotype. The J gene is TRBJ1-5, the V gene TRBV20-1; D is uncertain. The CDR3 sequence is 13 residues long. Trimming left V 5 bases short and J 0 bases short, with 8 bases between. Germline V CDR1 and CDR2: DFQATT, SNEGSKA (reference sequence). The CDR3 region has the DNA TGCAGTGCTTTCGAGGATAGCAATCAGCCCCAGCATTTT. This encodes CSAFEDSNQPQHF.

The sample holds many counts of this clonotype. CDR3: CASSSQTSWSQYF. The CDR3 nucleotides are TGTGCCAGCAGCTCGCAGACTAGCTGGTCGCAGTATTTT. The V gene is TRBV7-2, the J gene TRBJ2-3; 7 bases align to TRBD2. CDR3 length equals 13 residues. The V and J ends lost 4 bases and 10 bases, in that order; junction bases with no gene match: 8. Germline V gives CDR1 SGHTA, CDR2 FQGNSA.

This clonotype was counted a few times. This chain uses TRBV20-1 with TRBJ2-7, with TRBD1 matching 10 bases. The ends lost 0 bases at V and 5 bases at J; junction bases unmatched: 1. Looked up from germline, CDR1 is DFQATT and CDR2 is SNEGSKA (reference sequence). The CDR3 length is 13 residues. The CDR3: CSAREGQGDEQYF. CDR3 nucleotides: TGCAGTGCTAGAGAAGGACAGGGGGACGAGCAGTACTTC.